Listed here are 11 T cell receptor beta chains from one sample, sequenced in a study of CD8+ T cells in alopecia areata. cDNA reverse transcribed from extracted RNA served as the sequencing template. Sequenced by immunoSEQ multiplex PCR; TCRdb stores in-frame clones only, minus some. The repertoire holds approximately 150,000 clones, about 66% seen once, with 11% in the top ten. Sample: CD8+ T cells sorted from blood, taken at week 0. The receptors were sampled from a human donor with alopecia areata.

The rearrangement joins TRBV11-2 to TRBJ2-1; 12 bases line up with TRBD2. Germline V gene lookup returns CDR1 SGHAT and CDR2 FQNNGV. The CDR3 has 15 residues. The V and J ends lost 5 bases and 7 bases, in that order; junction bases with no gene match: 6. CDR3 region: CASSRLLAGGNEQFF. As DNA, the CDR3 is TGTGCCAGCAGCCGTTTGCTAGCGGGGGGGAATGAGCAGTTCTTC.

The genes are TRBV29-1 and TRBJ2-3, with 8 bases fitting TRBD2. CDR3 length: 17 residues. The germline V gene encodes CDR1 SQVTM and CDR2 ANQGSEA. Unmatched junction bases numbered 11, after V lost 1 base and J lost 2 bases. CDR3 sequence: CSVEGRGAGDYTDTQYF. CDR3 in DNA: TGCAGCGTTGAAGGGCGGGGAGCGGGGGACTACACAGATACGCAGTATTTT.

The CDR3 region has the DNA TGTGCCAGCTACCGACGGATCCTTGACTATGGCTACACCTTC. Translating it yields CASYRRILDYGYTF. The V gene is TRBV5-6, the J gene TRBJ1-2; D is unresolved. With 7 bases removed from V and 3 bases from J, the gap between germline ends came to 16 bases. There are 14 residues in the CDR3. CDR1 is SGHDT, CDR2 YYEEEE, per germline.

V usage is TRBV13 and J usage is TRBJ2-3; 11 bases align to TRBD2. Trimming removed 5 bases from V and 2 bases from J; junction bases left unmatched: 9. CDR1 is PRHDT and CDR2 is FYEKMQ in the germline V gene (reference sequence). This CDR3 has 17 residues. DNA of the CDR3: TGTGCCAGCAGCCTCTTACTAGCGGGGGACTCCACAGATACGCAGTATTTT. Encoded protein: CASSLLLAGDSTDTQYF.

V gene TRBV13 combines with J gene TRBJ1-3; D is uncertain. The V end was cut by 3 bases, the J end by 3 bases, with 15 bases between. CDR1 PRHDT and CDR2 FYEKMQ come from the germline V gene (reference sequence). The CDR3 totals 16 residues. The CDR3 sequence is CASSLYSLSLGNTIYF. The CDR3 DNA sequence: TGTGCCAGCAGCTTGTATTCCCTCTCCCTTGGAAACACCATATATTTT.

This chain uses TRBV7-9 with TRBJ2-7; D might be TRBD1 (5 bases). Trimming removed 3 bases from V and 4 bases from J, with 7 bases in between. CDR1 SEHNR and CDR2 FQNEAQ come from the germline V gene (reference sequence). This CDR3 is built from 12 residues. CDR3 sequence: CASSFDSYEQYF. CDR3 sequence (DNA): TGTGCCAGCAGCTTCGACAGTTACGAGCAGTACTTC.

J is TRBJ2-1 and V is TRBV30; the D gene is possibly TRBD1 (7 bases). This CDR3 has 13 residues. Germline V lookup: CDR1 GTSNPN, CDR2 SVGIG (reference sequence). V lost 8 bases and J lost 7, with 18 bases in between. CDR3 in DNA: TGTGCCGGGGGAAACAGGGGAGGAAATGAGCAGTTCTTC. Its protein is CAGGNRGGNEQFF. The full variable domain, with the rest looked up from reference TRBV30 and TRBJ2-1, is SQTIHQWPATLVQPVGSPLSLECTVEGTSNPNLYWYRQAAGRGLQLLFYSVGIGQISSEVPQNLSASRPQDRQFILSSKKLLLSDSGFYLCAGGNRGGNEQFFGPGTRLTVL.

The rearrangement uses TRBV7-9 and TRBJ1-2, with D uncertain. Trimming removed 9 bases from V and 0 bases from J, with 14 bases in between. CDR3 length equals 14 residues. Germline CDR1 SEHNR, CDR2 FQNEAQ (reference sequence). The CDR3: CASSGRAANYGYTF. CDR3 nucleotide sequence: TGTGCCAGTAGTGGGCGCGCCGCTAACTATGGCTACACCTTC.

The genes are TRBV6-6 and TRBJ2-5, with 13 bases fitting TRBD2. Losses at the gene ends were 5 bases for V and 5 bases for J; bases not matched to a gene: 8. Germline loops: CDR1 MNHNY, CDR2 SVGAGI (reference sequence). This CDR3 contains 16 residues. CDR3 sequence reads: CASSATSGGAEETQYF. CDR3 sequence (DNA): TGTGCCAGCAGTGCTACTAGCGGGGGGGCAGAGGAGACCCAGTACTTC.

The chain links TRBV12-5 to TRBJ2-7; 8 bases agree with TRBD1. J lost 5 bases, V lost 7 bases, and 10 bases had no gene match. The CDR3 consists of 14 residues. Germline assignment: CDR1 LGHNT and CDR2 FRNRAP. CDR3 sequence (DNA): TGTGCTAGTGCCAGGACAGGGAGGTTGGACGAGCAGTACTTC. This codes for CASARTGRLDEQYF.

V and J are TRBV4-1 and TRBJ2-5; D gene ambiguous. Germline V CDR1 and CDR2: MGHRA, YSYEKL. With 2 bases removed from V and 4 bases from J, the gap between germline ends came to 5 bases. The CDR3 extends over 12 amino acids. The CDR3 reads CASSQKGETQYF. The CDR3, as DNA: TGCGCCAGCAGCCAAAAGGGAGAGACCCAGTACTTC.